Below, 13 T cell receptor beta chains from the same sample are listed, as sequenced in a study of sequential checkpoint blockade in melanoma. Data came from immunoSEQ multiplex PCR; TCRdb stores just in-frame clones and leaves some out. The sample includes roughly 20,000 clones, around 83% of them seen just once. Treatment specified: randomized to nivolumab then ipilimumab (arm A) or the reverse (arm B). The specimen comprised CD8+ T cells sorted from blood (inferred from file names), sampled from a patient given nivolumab and ipilimumab in sequence. These receptors were taken from a human donor with melanoma.

The J gene is TRBJ1-1, the V gene TRBV19; TRBD1 might be the D (5 bases). The ends were cut back, 7 bases at V and 3 bases at J, with 12 bases in the middle. The CDR3 totals 13 residues. In germline, CDR1 is LNHDA, CDR2 SQIVND (reference sequence). Here the CDR3 reads CASNWGRDTEAFF. CDR3 in DNA: TGTGCCAGTAACTGGGGCAGGGACACTGAAGCTTTCTTT. Full variable domain (outside the CDR3, taken from reference TRBV19 and TRBJ1-1): DGGITQSPKYLFRKEGQNVTLSCEQNLNHDAMYWYRQDPGQGLRLIYYSQIVNDFQKGDIAEGYSVSREKKESFPLTVTSAQKNPTAFYLCASNWGRDTEAFFGQGTRLTVV.

The V and J genes are TRBV7-9 and TRBJ2-1; D may be TRBD1 (6 bases). Germline CDR1 SEHNR, CDR2 FQNEAQ (reference sequence). This CDR3 contains 15 residues. V shed 1 base and J shed 4 bases, with 11 bases lying between them. The CDR3 loop is CASSLGSGVYNEQFF. The CDR3 DNA sequence: TGTGCCAGCAGCTTAGGCTCAGGGGTTTACAATGAGCAGTTCTTC.

This chain joins TRBV14 and TRBJ2-2; 7 bases are shared with TRBD2. The junction had 5 bases not matched to a gene; V was cut back by 0 bases and J by 1 base. This CDR3 is built from 17 residues. CDR1 is SGHDN and CDR2 is FVKESK in the germline V gene. CDR3 region: CASSQDSASGNTGELFF. The CDR3 nucleotides read TGTGCCAGCAGCCAAGATTCAGCTAGCGGGAACACCGGGGAGCTGTTTTTT.

The chain is built from TRBV7-8 and TRBJ2-7, with 7 nucleotides matching TRBD1. The CDR3 runs to 16 residues. The ends lost 5 bases at V and 0 bases at J; junction bases unmatched: 10. Germline CDR1 is SGHVS and CDR2 is FQNEAQ. As DNA, the CDR3 is TGTGCCAGCAGCCTCGGTACAGGGGTCAGCTCCTACGAGCAGTACTTC. Its protein product is CASSLGTGVSSYEQYF.

This clone was counted a single time. The chain carries TRBV9 and TRBJ2-2, with D perhaps TRBD2 (7 bases). Trimming pared 1 base from V and 4 bases from J, leaving 11 bases between. Germline V gene lookup returns CDR1 SGDLS and CDR2 YYNGEE. The CDR3 totals 15 residues. The CDR3 is CASSVSRGGTGELFF. CDR3 sequence (DNA): TGTGCCAGCAGCGTATCGAGGGGGGGCACCGGGGAGCTGTTTTTT.

This clone was seen a single time. The chain couples TRBV5-1 to TRBJ2-1, with 13 bases that match TRBD2. V trimming: 0 bases; J trimming: 4 bases; junction bases outside the gene matches: 4. The CDR3 length is 17 residues. Germline values: CDR1 SGHRS, CDR2 YFSETQ. CDR3 region: CASSLGGLAGDYNEQFF. Here the CDR3 DNA reads TGCGCCAGCAGCTTGGGCGGACTAGCGGGAGATTACAATGAGCAGTTCTTC.

The CDR3 DNA sequence: TGTGCCAGCACCCCACGCGGGAGGGTCCTAGATACGCAGTATTTT. Its translation is CASTPRGRVLDTQYF. V gene TRBV2 combines with J gene TRBJ2-3; the match to TRBD2 covers 9 bases. The V gene end was trimmed by 7 bases and the J gene end by 5 bases; junction bases not matched to a gene: 10. The CDR3 is made up of 15 amino acids. Per the germline V gene, CDR1 is SNHLY and CDR2 is FYNNEI.

The J gene is TRBJ2-7, the V gene TRBV5-4; D remains unclear. The CDR3 extends over 12 amino acids. V shed 0 bases and J shed 3 bases, with 4 bases lying between them. Germline CDR1 is SGHNT and CDR2 is YYREEE (reference sequence). In DNA form, the CDR3 reads TGTGCCAGCAGCTTGGGCGGCTACGAGCAGTACTTC. This codes for CASSLGGYEQYF. The whole variable domain, filled in from reference TRBV5-4 and TRBJ2-7, reads ETGVTQSPTHLIKTRGQQVTLRCSSQSGHNTVSWYQQALGQGPQFIFQYYREEENGRGNFPPRFSGLQFPNYSSELNVNALELDDSALYLCASSLGGYEQYFGPGTRLTVT.

This clone has a single count. The gene calls are TRBV6-6 and TRBJ2-5; TRBD2 matches at 13 bases. There are 15 residues in the CDR3. Germline lookup yields CDR1 MNHNY and CDR2 SVGAGI (reference sequence). J was trimmed by 6 bases and V by 6 bases; bases with no gene match: 7. The CDR3 DNA sequence: TGTGCCAGCAGCCAACTAGCGGGGGGGCGAAAGACCCAGTACTTC. Translating it yields CASSQLAGGRKTQYF.

The J gene is TRBJ1-1, the V gene TRBV6-1, with a tentative D call TRBD1 (5 bases). Germline CDR1 MNHNS, CDR2 SASEGT. This CDR3 is built from 14 residues. Trimming left V 3 bases short and J 4 bases short, with 12 bases between. CDR3 in amino acids: CASSDAGTGTEAFF. In DNA form, the CDR3 reads TGTGCCAGCAGTGACGCAGGGACTGGCACTGAAGCTTTCTTT.

In its sample, this clone was seen a few times. The chain employs TRBV7-9 and TRBJ1-2; no reliable D call. From germline, CDR1 is SEHNR and CDR2 FQNEAQ (reference sequence). The V end was cut by 0 bases, the J end by 3 bases, with 11 bases between. The CDR3 totals 15 residues. Here the CDR3 reads CASSLANRVDYGYTF. The CDR3 DNA reads TGTGCCAGCAGCTTAGCTAACAGAGTTGACTATGGCTACACCTTC.

This clone is medium-sized by share. V and J are TRBV6-6 and TRBJ2-1, with 9 bases identical to TRBD1. The CDR3 runs to 15 residues. CDR1 is MNHNY, CDR2 SVGAGI, per germline (reference sequence). J gave up 3 bases and V 6 bases, and 6 bases lay outside the gene matches. In nucleotides, the CDR3 is TGTGCCAGCAGGAACAGGGGGCAAAGCTACAATGAGCAGTTCTTC. This translates into CASRNRGQSYNEQFF.

The rearrangement links TRBV5-6 to TRBJ2-5; the match to TRBD2 covers 11 bases. Germline V gives CDR1 SGHDT, CDR2 YYEEEE. This CDR3 region has 15 residues. With V trimmed by 0 bases and J by 5 bases, 3 bases remained unmatched. The CDR3 here is CASSLGLAGRETQYF. CDR3 nucleotides: TGTGCCAGCAGCTTGGGACTAGCGGGGAGGGAGACCCAGTACTTC. Combining the CDR3 with reference TRBV5-6 and TRBJ2-5 gives the whole variable domain DAGVTQSPTHLIKTRGQQVTLRCSPKSGHDTVSWYQQALGQGPQFIFQYYEEEERQRGNFPDRFSGHQFPNYSSELNVNALLLGDSALYLCASSLGLAGRETQYFGPGTRLLVL.